This TCR beta chain was documented in a study of CD8+CD57+ T cells in acquired aplastic anemia (dated by TCRdb to the late 2010s). Broadly, across the study: A mean of roughly 2.9 ug of DNA, ranging from roughly 0.19 to 30 ug, was extracted from sorted CD4+ and CD8+ cells. A CD8+CD57+ expansion meant a frequency higher than the mean frequency seen in healthy subjects.

TCR beta VDJ combination and CDR3 sequence profiling used genomic DNA as the template. An Illumina HiSeq 2000 was the platform used for TCR repertoire sequencing. The authors processed their data as follows. TRBV/TRBJ rearrangement plots, CDR3 size and DJ length profiles, and Simpson's diversity index were used to evaluate the repertoires. The immunodominant clone was defined as the most abundant DNA sequence in deep sequencing data. CDR3 amino acid sequences were screened for sharing across subjects and compared with published repertoires and the VDJdb database. TCRdb reprocessing: public reads trimmed at Q25 with fastp, clones called with MiXCR, in-frame beta chains kept. For every CDR3 protein sequence, its rows merge into one entry that carries the most common genes and DNA. TCRdb's processing, not the authors', yielded these V and J calls. The sample table contains 150,000 to 200,000 distinct CDR3 sequences; only one count was recorded for around 45% of them. The ten largest clones take up around a tenth of the sample.

Patients chosen for sequencing had shown expansion of CD8+CD57+ cells by flow cytometry. Every patient had a diagnosis of severe acquired aplastic anemia based on International Study of Aplastic Anemia and Agranulocytosis and Camitta criteria. No therapy had been received by the patients at the time of blood sampling. The study deep-sequenced TCR repertoires of sorted CD4+ and CD8+ blood T cells from severe aplastic anemia patients and healthy subjects. In the USA, patient enrollment took place under clinicaltrials.gov protocols 00001620, 01623167, 00001397, 00071045, 00081523 and 00961064. Ficoll-Paque density gradient centrifugation was used to isolate peripheral blood mononuclear cells. Before DNA extraction, CD4+ and CD8+ T cells were sorted by FACS or by magnetic beads. The investigation overall reported the following: About 30 CD8+ CDR3 sequences were found to be shared between patients and controls, but these sequences appeared to be highly expressed in patients and within the immunodominant clones of the patients. No significant difference in CD8+ Simpson's diversity was found between patients and healthy controls (P=0.060).

This clonotype came up many times. The antigen this receptor binds is unknown. Qualities for individual bases were not recorded, and no much larger clone is one base off. Including cysteine and phenylalanine, the CDR3 has 11 amino acids. The sequence is cut down to CDR3 DNA, 33 bases in frame from base 1. From a lookup of the germline V gene, CDR1 and CDR2 are SGHRS and YFSETQ. V and J lose 4 bases and 7 bases, and a span of 9 bases separates them. Sequencing used sorted CD4+, CD8+, or CD8+CD57+ T cells (not recorded which) from PBMCs. Recombination joined TRBV5-1 with TRBJ2-7; TRBD1 is possibly the D segment (5 matching bases). This clonotype originated in a human donor with aplastic anemia. The CDR3 reads as follows: CASSLDREQYF. Read as DNA, the sequence is TGCGCCAGCAGCCTTGACAGAGAGCAGTACTTC.